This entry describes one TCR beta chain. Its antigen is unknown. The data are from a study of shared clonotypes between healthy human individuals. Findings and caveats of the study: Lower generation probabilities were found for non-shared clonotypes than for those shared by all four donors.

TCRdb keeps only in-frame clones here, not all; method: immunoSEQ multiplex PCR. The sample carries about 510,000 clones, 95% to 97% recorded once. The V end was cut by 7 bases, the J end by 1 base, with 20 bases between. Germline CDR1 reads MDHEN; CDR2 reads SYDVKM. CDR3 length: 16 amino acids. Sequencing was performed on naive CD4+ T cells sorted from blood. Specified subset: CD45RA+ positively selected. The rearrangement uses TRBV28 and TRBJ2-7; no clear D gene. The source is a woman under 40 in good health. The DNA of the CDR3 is TGTGCCAGCACCATCAGTCGCGCCCACCGGTCCTACGAGCAGTACTTC. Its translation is CASTISRAHRSYEQYF.